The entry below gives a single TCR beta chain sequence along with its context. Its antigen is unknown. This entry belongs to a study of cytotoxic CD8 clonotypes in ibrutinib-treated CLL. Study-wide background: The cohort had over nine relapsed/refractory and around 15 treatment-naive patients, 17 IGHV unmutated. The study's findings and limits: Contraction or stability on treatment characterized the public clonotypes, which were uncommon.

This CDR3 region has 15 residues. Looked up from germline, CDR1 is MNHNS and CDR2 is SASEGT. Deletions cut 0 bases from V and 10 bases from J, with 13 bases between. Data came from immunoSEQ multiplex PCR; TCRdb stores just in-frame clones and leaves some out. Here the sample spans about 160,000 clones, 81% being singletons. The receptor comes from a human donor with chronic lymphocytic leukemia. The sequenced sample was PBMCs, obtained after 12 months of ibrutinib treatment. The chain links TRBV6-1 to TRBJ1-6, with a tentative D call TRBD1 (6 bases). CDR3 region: CASSEAGQGNSPLHF. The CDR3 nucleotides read TGTGCCAGCAGTGAAGCAGGGCAGGGGAACTCACCCCTCCACTTT.